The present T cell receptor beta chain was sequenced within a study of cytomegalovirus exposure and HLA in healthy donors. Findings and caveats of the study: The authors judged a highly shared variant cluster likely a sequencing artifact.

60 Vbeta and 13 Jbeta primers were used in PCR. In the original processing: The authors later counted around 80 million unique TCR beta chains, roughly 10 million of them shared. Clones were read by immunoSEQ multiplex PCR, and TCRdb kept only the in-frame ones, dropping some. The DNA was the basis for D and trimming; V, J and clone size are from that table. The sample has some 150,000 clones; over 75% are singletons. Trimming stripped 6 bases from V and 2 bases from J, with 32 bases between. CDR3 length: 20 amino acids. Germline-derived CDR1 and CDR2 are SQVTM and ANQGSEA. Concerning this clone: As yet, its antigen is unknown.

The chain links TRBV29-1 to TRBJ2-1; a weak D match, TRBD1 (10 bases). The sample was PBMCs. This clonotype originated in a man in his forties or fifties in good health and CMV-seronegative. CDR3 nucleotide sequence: TGCAGCGTCGGACAGGGGGTAACGGCGGGGGGGAAAGGGACCTACAATGAGCAGTTCTTC. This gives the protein CSVGQGVTAGGKGTYNEQFF.